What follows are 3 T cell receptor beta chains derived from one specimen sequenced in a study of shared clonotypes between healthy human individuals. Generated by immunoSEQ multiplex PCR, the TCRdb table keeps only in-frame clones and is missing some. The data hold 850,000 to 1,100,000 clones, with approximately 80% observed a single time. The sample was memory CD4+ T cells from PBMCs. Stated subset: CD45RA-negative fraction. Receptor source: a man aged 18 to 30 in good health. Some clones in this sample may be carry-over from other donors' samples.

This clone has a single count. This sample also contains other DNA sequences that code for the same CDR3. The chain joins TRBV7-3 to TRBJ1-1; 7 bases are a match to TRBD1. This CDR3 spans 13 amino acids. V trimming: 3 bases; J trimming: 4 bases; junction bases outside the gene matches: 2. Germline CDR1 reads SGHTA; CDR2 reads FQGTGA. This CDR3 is CASSFDRATEAFF. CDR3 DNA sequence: TGTGCCAGCAGCTTTGACAGGGCCACTGAAGCTTTCTTT.

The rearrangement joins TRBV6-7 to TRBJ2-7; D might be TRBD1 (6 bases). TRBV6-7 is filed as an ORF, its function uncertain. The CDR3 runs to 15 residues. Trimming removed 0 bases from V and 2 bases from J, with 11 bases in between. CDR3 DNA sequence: TGTGCCAGCAGTTACTCGACGACAGGAACCTACGAGCAGTACTTC. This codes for CASSYSTTGTYEQYF.

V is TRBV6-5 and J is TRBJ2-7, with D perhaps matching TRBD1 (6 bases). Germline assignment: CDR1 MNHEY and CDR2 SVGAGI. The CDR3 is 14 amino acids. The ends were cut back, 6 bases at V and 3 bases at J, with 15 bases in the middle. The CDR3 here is CASRQGLAVYEQYF. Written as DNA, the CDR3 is TGTGCCAGCAGGCAGGGGCTAGCAGTCTACGAGCAGTACTTC.